This T cell receptor beta chain was sequenced during a study of cytomegalovirus exposure and HLA in healthy donors. The germline V gene has CDR1 SGHRS and CDR2 YFSETQ. CDR3 length equals 13 residues. Trimming removed 2 bases at V and 3 bases at J, with 8 bases between. Worth noting for this clone: What it binds is unknown.

The assay was immunoSEQ multiplex PCR, and TCRdb's table has in-frame clones only and misses some. The data show about 120,000 clones, with about 87% seen just once and 1.9% held by the top ten. Notes on the study in general: Through in vitro validation, three CMV-associated chains were shown to be specific for CMV antigens.

Separation from the roughly 700-subject first cohort characterized the roughly 120-subject validation cohort, to which the donors belonged. This sequence was found in a woman aged 18-30 years in good health and CMV-seronegative. V is TRBV5-1 and J is TRBJ1-2; tentatively, D is TRBD1 (5 bases). Material for sequencing was PBMCs. CDR3 DNA sequence: TGCGCCAGCAGCTTCGGGGGGGACTATGGCTACACCTTC. It translates to CASSFGGDYGYTF.